These T cell receptor beta chains were read from a single sample in a study of regulatory T cells in long-lasting Graves disease. MiXCR, applied by TCRdb to the multiplex PCR reads, yields one record per CDR3 protein. The table lists around 500,000 distinct CDR3 sequences, roughly 20% of them singletons, with roughly 8% in the top ten. The sample in question was peripheral blood mononuclear cells (PBMCs), obtained when the disease was refractory, from a patient treated with antithyroid drugs. These receptors all come from a female donor with Graves disease. The CDR3 runs from the conserved cysteine through the conserved F or W. A D gene is named only where the DNA matches it firmly. Clone size is stated in some rows and not others, as once, few, many or a class when expanded.

clone size: many; J gene: TRBJ1-2; V gene: TRBV28; D gene: TRBD1; CDR3 protein: CASSPGTGRSYGYTF; CDR3 DNA: TGTGCCAGCAGCCCCGGGACAGGGCGATCCTATGGCTACACCTTC
clone size: many; J gene: TRBJ2-7; V gene: TRBV12-3/TRBV12-4; D gene: .; CDR3 protein: CASSLTGYSYEQYF; CDR3 DNA: TGTGCCAGCAGTTTAACCGGATACTCCTACGAGCAGTACTTC
clone size: few; J gene: TRBJ2-3; V gene: TRBV24-1; D gene: TRBD2; CDR3 protein: CATSEPTSVSTDTQYF; CDR3 DNA: TGTGCCACCAGTGAGCCCACTAGCGTGAGCACAGATACGCAGTATTTT
clone size: many; J gene: TRBJ1-2; V gene: TRBV6-2/TRBV6-3; D gene: .; CDR3 protein: CASSPRGRGYGYTF; CDR3 DNA: TGTGCCAGCAGTCCCAGGGGTAGGGGCTATGGCTACACCTTC
clone size: .; J gene: TRBJ1-1; V gene: TRBV27; D gene: .; CDR3 protein: CASSSSGGGVLAFF; CDR3 DNA: TGTGCCAGCAGTTCCTCGGGGGGGGGGGTGTTAGCTTTCTTT
clone size: many; J gene: TRBJ2-7; V gene: TRBV11-2; D gene: .; CDR3 protein: CASSLIQVVREQYF; CDR3 DNA: TGTGCCAGCAGCTTAATTCAGGTTGTCCGAGAGCAGTACTTC
clone size: few; J gene: TRBJ2-3; V gene: TRBV28; D gene: .; CDR3 protein: CASTPLSSSTDTQYF; CDR3 DNA: TGTGCCAGCACCCCATTATCCTCTAGCACAGATACGCAGTATTTT
clone size: few; J gene: TRBJ1-2; V gene: TRBV19; D gene: TRBD1; CDR3 protein: CASSIGGTGGDGYTF; CDR3 DNA: TGTGCCAGTAGTATAGGTGGGACAGGGGGCGATGGCTACACCTTC
clone size: many; J gene: TRBJ2-2; V gene: TRBV28; D gene: TRBD1; CDR3 protein: CASRVGTGFFGELFF; CDR3 DNA: TGTGCCAGCAGGGTGGGGACAGGGTTCTTCGGGGAGCTGTTTTTT
clone size: many; J gene: TRBJ2-2; V gene: TRBV11-2; D gene: .; CDR3 protein: CASSLVVVTGELFF; CDR3 DNA: TGTGCCAGCAGCTTAGTAGTGGTAACCGGGGAGCTGTTTTTT
clone size: .; J gene: TRBJ1-1; V gene: TRBV9; D gene: .; CDR3 protein: CASSGGRGNTEAFF; CDR3 DNA: TGTGCCAGCAGTGGGGGGCGGGGGAACACTGAAGCTTTCTTT
clone size: many; J gene: TRBJ2-4; V gene: TRBV5-5; D gene: .; CDR3 protein: CASSSGDRNIQYF; CDR3 DNA: TGTGCCAGCAGCTCCGGTGACAGAAACATTCAGTACTTC
clone size: few; J gene: TRBJ1-4; V gene: TRBV7-9; D gene: .; CDR3 protein: CASSLGRGSSIEKLFF; CDR3 DNA: TGTGCCAGCAGCTTAGGCCGAGGGTCCTCGATTGAGAAACTGTTTTTT
clone size: .; J gene: TRBJ2-3; V gene: TRBV7-8; D gene: TRBD2; CDR3 protein: CASSSGLAGVDTQYF; CDR3 DNA: TGTGCCAGCAGCTCGGGACTAGCGGGAGTAGATACGCAGTATTTT
clone size: many; J gene: TRBJ2-7; V gene: TRBV29-1; D gene: .; CDR3 protein: CSVEDSRGYEQYF; CDR3 DNA: TGCAGCGTTGAAGATTCGAGGGGTTACGAGCAGTACTTC
clone size: .; J gene: TRBJ1-1; V gene: TRBV5-6; D gene: .; CDR3 protein: CASSQLRGPQAFF; CDR3 DNA: TGTGCCAGCAGCCAACTCCGGGGGCCCCAAGCTTTCTTT
clone size: few; J gene: TRBJ1-5; V gene: TRBV12-3/TRBV12-4; D gene: TRBD1; CDR3 protein: CASSYAGGLMGNQPQHF; CDR3 DNA: TGTGCCAGCAGTTACGCAGGGGGCTTGATGGGCAATCAGCCCCAGCATTTT
clone size: .; J gene: TRBJ2-1; V gene: TRBV7-8; D gene: .; CDR3 protein: CASSLAGPQGSYNEQFF; CDR3 DNA: TGTGCCAGCAGCTTAGCTGGGCCCCAAGGCTCCTACAATGAGCAGTTCTTC
clone size: .; J gene: TRBJ1-1; V gene: TRBV19; D gene: .; CDR3 protein: CASRKYREAFF; CDR3 DNA: TGTGCCAGTAGGAAATACAGGGAAGCTTTCTTT
clone size: many; J gene: TRBJ1-4; V gene: TRBV6-1; D gene: .; CDR3 protein: CASKGLRATNEKLFF; CDR3 DNA: TGTGCCAGCAAGGGGTTAAGAGCAACTAATGAAAAACTGTTTTTT
clone size: many; J gene: TRBJ1-1; V gene: TRBV11-2; D gene: .; CDR3 protein: CASSSLGKARGEAFF; CDR3 DNA: TGTGCCAGCAGCTCCCTAGGTAAGGCTCGGGGTGAAGCTTTCTTT
clone size: few; J gene: TRBJ2-2; V gene: TRBV29-1; D gene: .; CDR3 protein: CSAQRGSGELFF; CDR3 DNA: TGCAGCGCCCAAAGGGGATCCGGGGAGCTGTTTTTT
clone size: .; J gene: TRBJ2-7; V gene: TRBV10-3; D gene: TRBD2; CDR3 protein: CAISEPGLAYEQYF; CDR3 DNA: TGTGCCATCAGTGAACCCGGACTAGCCTACGAGCAGTACTTC
clone size: many; J gene: TRBJ1-1; V gene: TRBV28; D gene: TRBD1; CDR3 protein: CASSPYRQGNTEAFF; CDR3 DNA: TGTGCCAGCAGTCCCTATCGACAGGGGAACACTGAAGCTTTCTTT
clone size: .; J gene: TRBJ2-4; V gene: TRBV7-2; D gene: .; CDR3 protein: CASSLGGLGIQYF; CDR3 DNA: TGTGCCAGCAGCTTAGGTGGTCTAGGCATTCAGTACTTC
clone size: once; J gene: TRBJ2-5; V gene: TRBV7-2; D gene: TRBD2; CDR3 protein: CASSLAVTSGSSETQYF; CDR3 DNA: TGTGCCAGCAGCTTAGCGGTGACTAGCGGGAGTTCGGAGACCCAGTACTTC
clone size: .; J gene: TRBJ2-3; V gene: TRBV29-1; D gene: TRBD1; CDR3 protein: CSVTGGRGTDTQYF; CDR3 DNA: TGCAGCGTGACAGGGGGCAGGGGCACAGATACGCAGTATTTT
clone size: many; J gene: TRBJ2-7; V gene: TRBV20-1; D gene: .; CDR3 protein: CSASPDATYEQYF; CDR3 DNA: TGCAGTGCTAGCCCCGATGCCACTTACGAGCAGTACTTC
clone size: .; J gene: TRBJ1-2; V gene: TRBV9; D gene: .; CDR3 protein: CASSVGQGANYGYTF; CDR3 DNA: TGTGCCAGCAGCGTAGGTCAGGGAGCTAACTATGGCTACACCTTC
clone size: .; J gene: TRBJ2-6; V gene: TRBV6-2/TRBV6-3; D gene: TRBD2; CDR3 protein: CASFKAGAGANVLTF; CDR3 DNA: TGTGCCAGCTTCAAAGCGGGAGCTGGGGCCAACGTCCTGACTTTC
clone size: few; J gene: TRBJ2-7; V gene: TRBV6-1; D gene: TRBD2; CDR3 protein: CASGTSSGRIYEQYF; CDR3 DNA: TGTGCCAGCGGAACATCTAGCGGGAGAATCTACGAGCAGTACTTC
clone size: many; J gene: TRBJ2-7; V gene: TRBV27; D gene: .; CDR3 protein: CASSLQRTYEQYF; CDR3 DNA: TGTGCCAGCAGTTTACAGCGGACCTACGAGCAGTACTTC
clone size: few; J gene: TRBJ2-6; V gene: TRBV6-2/TRBV6-3; D gene: .; CDR3 protein: CASSYFRGAGANVLTF; CDR3 DNA: TGTGCCAGCAGTTACTTCCGGGGGGCCGGGGCCAACGTCCTGACTTTC
clone size: many; J gene: TRBJ1-2; V gene: TRBV29-1; D gene: TRBD1; CDR3 protein: CSVEDSEWDRGAYGYTF; CDR3 DNA: TGCAGCGTTGAAGATTCAGAGTGGGACAGGGGGGCCTATGGCTACACCTTC
clone size: .; J gene: TRBJ1-2; V gene: TRBV29-1; D gene: .; CDR3 protein: CSVDQGNGYTF; CDR3 DNA: TGCAGCGTTGATCAGGGAAATGGCTACACCTTC
clone size: few; J gene: TRBJ2-7; V gene: TRBV18; D gene: .; CDR3 protein: CASSPALSGNYEQYF; CDR3 DNA: TGTGCCAGCTCACCGGCCCTTAGCGGAAACTACGAGCAGTACTTC
clone size: many; J gene: TRBJ2-7; V gene: TRBV11-2; D gene: .; CDR3 protein: CASSLDINSYEQYF; CDR3 DNA: TGTGCCAGCAGCTTAGATATCAACTCCTACGAGCAGTACTTC
clone size: many; J gene: TRBJ2-2; V gene: TRBV6-1; D gene: .; CDR3 protein: CASTNPFSGNTGELFF; CDR3 DNA: TGTGCCAGCACTAACCCATTTAGCGGGAACACCGGGGAGCTGTTTTTT
clone size: .; J gene: TRBJ2-1; V gene: TRBV19; D gene: TRBD2; CDR3 protein: CASSGGLVYGGSYNEQFF; CDR3 DNA: TGTGCCAGTAGTGGGGGACTAGTTTATGGAGGCTCCTACAATGAGCAGTTCTTC
clone size: few; J gene: TRBJ2-5; V gene: TRBV6-7; D gene: .; CDR3 protein: CASNNGTQYF; CDR3 DNA: TGTGCCAGCAATAACGGGACCCAGTACTTC
clone size: .; J gene: TRBJ2-7; V gene: TRBV13; D gene: TRBD2; CDR3 protein: CASSLTSGDEQYF; CDR3 DNA: TGTGCCAGCAGCTTAACCAGCGGGGACGAGCAGTACTTC
clone size: .; J gene: TRBJ2-7; V gene: TRBV6-2/TRBV6-3; D gene: .; CDR3 protein: CAGSGLTYEQYF; CDR3 DNA: TGTGCCGGCAGTGGACTCACCTACGAGCAGTACTTC
clone size: .; J gene: TRBJ1-2; V gene: TRBV6-2/TRBV6-3; D gene: .; CDR3 protein: CASSYGVWDYGYTF; CDR3 DNA: TGTGCCAGCAGTTACGGCGTTTGGGACTATGGCTACACCTTC
clone size: many; J gene: TRBJ1-1; V gene: TRBV6-1; D gene: .; CDR3 protein: CATQWSKNTEAFF; CDR3 DNA: TGTGCCACTCAGTGGTCCAAGAACACTGAAGCTTTCTTT
clone size: .; J gene: TRBJ2-5; V gene: TRBV19; D gene: TRBD1; CDR3 protein: CASSKTGAPGETQYF; CDR3 DNA: TGTGCCAGTAGCAAAACAGGGGCGCCAGGGGAGACCCAGTACTTC
clone size: .; J gene: TRBJ2-1; V gene: TRBV11-2; D gene: TRBD1; CDR3 protein: CASSTWTGDHNEQFF; CDR3 DNA: TGTGCCAGCAGCACCTGGACAGGGGACCACAATGAGCAGTTCTTC
clone size: many; J gene: TRBJ1-5; V gene: TRBV28; D gene: .; CDR3 protein: CASSSPPTGADSNQPQHF; CDR3 DNA: TGTGCCAGCAGTTCTCCTCCGACAGGCGCGGATAGCAATCAGCCCCAGCATTTT
clone size: few; J gene: TRBJ2-5; V gene: TRBV6-5; D gene: .; CDR3 protein: CASSYVGPQETQYF; CDR3 DNA: TGTGCCAGCAGTTACGTTGGACCCCAAGAGACCCAGTACTTC
clone size: few; J gene: TRBJ2-3; V gene: TRBV12-3/TRBV12-4; D gene: .; CDR3 protein: CASGNRTSTDTQYF; CDR3 DNA: TGTGCCAGCGGAAACAGGACTAGCACAGATACGCAGTATTTT
clone size: many; J gene: TRBJ1-4; V gene: TRBV11-2; D gene: .; CDR3 protein: CASSTSGGDEKLFF; CDR3 DNA: TGTGCCAGCAGCACTTCGGGGGGAGATGAAAAACTGTTTTTT
clone size: many; J gene: TRBJ2-7; V gene: TRBV28; D gene: .; CDR3 protein: CASSPQGLRTYEQYF; CDR3 DNA: TGTGCCAGCAGTCCCCAAGGGCTGAGAACCTACGAGCAGTACTTC
clone size: .; J gene: TRBJ2-7; V gene: TRBV7-9; D gene: TRBD1; CDR3 protein: CASSSGGTGPYEQYF; CDR3 DNA: TGTGCCAGCAGCTCCGGCGGGACAGGTCCCTACGAGCAGTACTTC
clone size: few; J gene: TRBJ1-3; V gene: TRBV30; D gene: .; CDR3 protein: CAWSGNSGNTIYF; CDR3 DNA: TGTGCCTGGAGTGGGAACTCTGGAAACACCATATATTTT
clone size: few; J gene: TRBJ2-7; V gene: TRBV9; D gene: .; CDR3 protein: CASSVDSGSREQYF; CDR3 DNA: TGTGCCAGCAGCGTAGACAGCGGGTCTCGCGAGCAGTACTTC
clone size: many; J gene: TRBJ2-5; V gene: TRBV30; D gene: .; CDR3 protein: CAWSYLTSETQYF; CDR3 DNA: TGCGCCTGGAGCTACCTTACATCGGAGACCCAGTACTTC